The source of this T cell receptor (beta chain) is a study of T cells in Graves' hyperthyroidism and ophthalmopathy. Germline lookup yields CDR1 SGHKS and CDR2 YYEKEE (reference sequence). V was pared by 0 bases and J by 1 base, with 10 bases between. The CDR3 spans 16 residues. This clonotype was seen at least ten times. Using RNA transcripts as the source, TCR beta CDR3 regions were amplified. The HTBI primer set drove a first-round RT-PCR of the TCR CDR3. Each CDR3 protein is one row after TCRdb ran MiXCR on the multiplex PCR reads. The sample consists of fewer than 500,000 distinct CDR3 sequences, about 14% of them appearing once.

The rearrangement joins TRBV5-5 to TRBJ1-4, with no clear D. The sequenced sample was blood. The clonotype originates from a man aged 25-45 years with Graves' hyperthyroidism that later progressed to Graves' ophthalmopathy. CDR3 DNA: TGTGCCAGCAGCTTGGCCCCAACACTAACTAATGAAAAACTGTTTTTT. Protein product: CASSLAPTLTNEKLFF.